This TCR beta chain was documented in a study of CD8+ T cells in alopecia areata. Isolated RNA was reverse transcribed into cDNA used as the sequencing template. This table comes from immunoSEQ multiplex PCR, and its TCRdb copy is limited to in-frame clones, with some not included. The sample holds 100,000 to 150,000 clones, about 50% seen once. CDR3 length: 12 amino acids. Trimming removed 7 bases at V and 5 bases at J, with 15 bases between. Germline CDR1 and CDR2: SQVTM and ANQGSEA. Whole-study findings and limits: Whereas mice showed it more clearly, TCR sharing across patients was murkier, possibly because of HLA.

As for this clone: Its target is not known.

Sequenced sample: NKG2D-low CD8+ T cells sorted from blood. The TCR comes from a human donor with alopecia areata. The chain employs TRBV29-1 and TRBJ2-7; D unresolved. CDR3 residues: CSATKTTHEQYF. CDR3 bases: TGCAGCGCCACCAAGACCACCCACGAGCAGTACTTC.